The source of this T cell receptor beta chain is a study of CD8+ T cells in alopecia areata. About the study: Each day, treated patients took oral tofacitinib twice, at 5 to 10 mg per dose.

Treatment of the sample: oral pan-JAK inhibitor, 5-10 mg twice daily. PBMC-derived CD4+ and CD8+ T cells were sorted. Sequencing templates came from extracted RNA that was reverse transcribed into cDNA. Profiling relied on immunoSEQ multiplex PCR, and the TCRdb table lists in-frame clones only, not all of them. The sample lists 180,000 or so clones, 58% occurring once. General study results and limits: Numerous clones, expanded in lesions, remained in scalp and blood during tofacitinib. It was less clear whether patients shared TCRs than it was in mice, possibly because of HLA.

The CDR3 is 16 amino acids. Trimming cost V 4 bases and J 2 bases; bases outside gene matches: 10. Germline assignment: CDR1 SGHRS and CDR2 YFSETQ. Worth noting for this clone: Its antigen is not known.

The receptor comes from a human donor with alopecia areata. This material consisted of CD4+ T cells sorted from blood, taken at week 56, from a patient treated with tofacitinib. The chain combines TRBV5-1 with TRBJ1-2; the match to TRBD1 covers 8 bases. The CDR3 here is CASSTTGALGNYGYTF. The DNA of the CDR3 is TGCGCCAGCAGCACGACAGGGGCCTTGGGCAACTATGGCTACACCTTC.